These 32 T cell receptor beta chains share one sample of origin, sequenced in a study of T cell changes during pregnancy in multiple sclerosis. The table came from immunoSEQ multiplex PCR; TCRdb's copy has only in-frame clones and leaves some out. Among tens of thousands of clones listed, approximately 92% were seen once. The sequencing used peripheral blood, collected in the third trimester of pregnancy. The receptors originated from a female donor in good health, enrolled as a control in a pregnancy study.

The V gene is TRBV18, the J gene TRBJ1-3; D unresolved. Germline V gives CDR1 KGHSH, CDR2 LQKENI. The V gene lost 6 bases and the J gene lost 8 bases, with 17 bases spanning the gap. There are 14 residues in the CDR3. CDR3 region: CASSTRQREDTIYF. The CDR3 nucleotides read TGTGCCAGCTCCACCAGGCAACGGGAGGACACCATATATTTT.

DNA for the CDR3: TGTGCCAGCCGAGCGGACCAAGAGACCCAGTACTTC. Residues: CASRADQETQYF. The J gene is TRBJ2-5, the V gene TRBV2; possibly TRBD2 for D (5 bases). V lost 8 bases to trimming and J lost 0 bases, with 7 bases between them. This CDR3 is built from 12 residues. In germline, CDR1 is SNHLY, CDR2 FYNNEI.

The chain has TRBV15 and TRBJ2-7, with D uncertain. The CDR3 has 13 residues. The germline V gene encodes CDR1 LNHNV and CDR2 YYDKDF (reference sequence). The V gene lost 5 bases and the J gene lost 7 bases, with 15 bases spanning the gap. For the CDR3, the DNA is TGTGCCACCAGCCCGAACTTAGTCGGGGAGCAGTACTTC. Translating it yields CATSPNLVGEQYF. The complete variable domain, with remaining parts taken from reference TRBV15 and TRBJ2-7, reads DAMVIQNPRYQVTQFGKPVTLSCSQTLNHNVMYWYQQKSSQAPKLLFHYYDKDFNNEADTPDNFQSRRPNTSFCFLDIRSPGLGDTAMYLCATSPNLVGEQYFGPGTRLTVT.

The chain carries TRBV6-5 and TRBJ2-7; D may be TRBD1 (5 bases). This CDR3 is 13 amino acids long. CDR1 and CDR2 (germline): MNHEY, SVGAGI. Trimming shortened V by 0 bases and J by 4 bases, and 7 bases separated the two germline ends. The CDR3 coding sequence is TGTGCCAGCAGTTACTCGGCAGGGTACGAGCAGTACTTC. The encoded protein is CASSYSAGYEQYF.

The chain's CDR3 is CSVVGATGNYGYTF. DNA of the CDR3: TGCAGCGTTGTTGGGGCTACAGGGAACTATGGCTACACCTTC. The chain joins TRBV29-1 to TRBJ1-2; the D gene is possibly TRBD1 (6 bases). V was clipped by 4 bases and J by 2 bases, with 14 bases between them. From germline, CDR1 is SQVTM and CDR2 ANQGSEA. The CDR3 has 14 residues.

DNA of the CDR3: TGCAGCGTTATAAGGGGCGCGACTCACGAGCAGTTCTTC. It codes for CSVIRGATHEQFF. V gene TRBV29-1 combines with J gene TRBJ2-1, with D possibly matching TRBD1 (5 bases). The CDR3 contains 13 residues. Per germline, CDR1 SQVTM and CDR2 ANQGSEA. The V end was cut by 5 bases, the J end by 10 bases, with 18 bases between.

This rearrangement joins TRBV5-6 to TRBJ1-1; 7 bases align to TRBD1. CDR3 length: 15 residues. The germline CDR1 and CDR2 sequences are SGHDT and YYEEEE. Losses at the gene ends were 1 base for V and 1 base for J; bases not matched to a gene: 4. DNA for the CDR3: TGTGCCAGCAGCTTGAACGGACAGGCGAACACTGAAGCTTTCTTT. Translating it yields CASSLNGQANTEAFF.

The chain employs TRBV27 and TRBJ1-2, with 9 positions matching TRBD1. Trimming at V came to 5 bases and at J to 4 bases, leaving 11 bases not matched to a gene. The CDR3 totals 16 residues. Per the germline V gene, CDR1 is MNHEY and CDR2 is SMNVEV (reference sequence). The CDR3 region is CASSTIGTGFTYGYTF. In nucleotides, the CDR3 is TGTGCCAGCAGTACTATCGGGACAGGGTTTACCTATGGCTACACCTTC.

This clone was counted a single time. The chain carries TRBV18 and TRBJ1-1; TRBD1 agrees at 9 bases. J was trimmed by 5 bases and V by 2 bases; bases with no gene match: 9. CDR1 is KGHSH, CDR2 LQKENI, per germline. CDR3 length equals 16 residues. CDR3 region: CASSPTATGGKTEAFF. CDR3 DNA: TGTGCCAGCTCACCAACCGCGACAGGGGGGAAGACTGAAGCTTTCTTT.

The chain links TRBV28 to TRBJ2-7; 7 nucleotides line up with TRBD1. The CDR3 loop spans 15 amino acids. Germline CDR1 reads MDHEN; CDR2 reads SYDVKM. The J segment lost 3 bases and the V segment lost 7 bases, leaving 12 bases of the junction unmatched. This CDR3 reads CASTSTGVQDYEQYF. CDR3 nucleotides: TGTGCCAGCACCTCCACAGGGGTCCAAGACTACGAGCAGTACTTC.

The rearrangement links TRBV10-3 to TRBJ2-5; 12 positions match TRBD1. The CDR3 covers 19 residues. V lost 4 bases to trimming and J lost 4 bases; unmatched junction nucleotides: 16. Per germline, CDR1 ENHRY and CDR2 SYGVKD. The CDR3 DNA reads as TGTGCCATCAGTGCCGGGACAGGGGGCGCGGGGGATTACATAGAGACCCAGTACTTC. Protein: CAISAGTGGAGDYIETQYF.

In this sample, this clone turned up once. The chain has TRBV7-2 and TRBJ2-2; D may be TRBD2 (6 bases). Germline CDR1 SGHTA, CDR2 FQGNSA. Trimming took 3 bases from V and 4 from J, leaving 12 bases between them. CDR3 length equals 15 residues. The CDR3 is CASSFLGGITGELFF. The CDR3 coding sequence is TGTGCCAGCAGCTTCCTAGGCGGGATCACCGGGGAGCTGTTTTTT.

This clone was observed once. This chain connects TRBV7-2 to TRBJ2-3, with 9 bases fitting TRBD2. The ends lost 5 bases at V and 3 bases at J; junction bases unmatched: 12. The CDR3 runs 17 residues. Germline CDR1 reads SGHTA; CDR2 reads FQGNSA. The CDR3 region is CASSPRLAGAGTDTQYF. In DNA form, the CDR3 reads TGTGCCAGCAGCCCCCGGTTAGCGGGAGCTGGGACAGATACGCAGTATTTT.

The V gene is TRBV2, the J gene TRBJ1-5; D not certain. V was trimmed by 5 bases and J by 3 bases, leaving 8 bases between them. Germline values: CDR1 SNHLY, CDR2 FYNNEI. The CDR3 length is 13 residues. The CDR3 nucleotides are TGTGCCAGCAGTCCCCAGTCCAATCAGCCCCAGCATTTT. This codes for CASSPQSNQPQHF.

The V gene is TRBV4-3, the J gene TRBJ1-3; D is possibly TRBD1 (5 bases). CDR1 and CDR2 from the germline V gene are LGHNA and YSLEER. This CDR3 has 15 amino acids. The V and J ends lost 1 base and 4 bases respectively, with 11 bases between them. The DNA of the CDR3 is TGCGCCAGCAGCCAAGGAAGGGGAACGGGAAACACCATATATTTT. It yields the protein CASSQGRGTGNTIYF.

The CDR3 nucleotides are TGCGCCAGCTGCCACGGGACTGCGAACACCGGGGAGCTGTTTTTT. It is translated as CASCHGTANTGELFF. The V and J genes are TRBV5-1 and TRBJ2-2, with a tentative D call TRBD2 (6 bases). In germline, CDR1 is SGHRS, CDR2 YFSETQ. The CDR3 loop spans 15 amino acids. Trimming removed 7 bases from V and 0 bases from J, with 13 bases in between.

The chain combines TRBV7-2 with TRBJ2-4, with D perhaps matching TRBD2 (7 bases). Germline lookup yields CDR1 SGHTA and CDR2 FQGNSA. The CDR3 has 15 amino acids. The V end lost 4 bases, the J end lost 5 bases, and 15 bases lay between the germline ends. The DNA for the CDR3 is TGTGCCAGCAGCTCACAGGGAGGGTTGGAAAACATTCAGTACTTC. Its translation: CASSSQGGLENIQYF.

This chain uses TRBV19 with TRBJ2-3; the match to TRBD1 covers 7 bases. Germline V gene lookup returns CDR1 LNHDA and CDR2 SQIVND (reference sequence). V lost 8 bases, J lost 6 bases, and 11 bases stayed unmatched. The CDR3 covers 14 residues. CDR3 bases: TGTGCCAGTTCTCCTACGAGGGGGCTCGATACGCAGTATTTT. Translated: CASSPTRGLDTQYF. Supplemented by reference TRBV19 and TRBJ2-3, the full variable domain reads DGGITQSPKYLFRKEGQNVTLSCEQNLNHDAMYWYRQDPGQGLRLIYYSQIVNDFQKGDIAEGYSVSREKKESFPLTVTSAQKNPTAFYLCASSPTRGLDTQYFGPGTRLTVL.

This chain joins TRBV10-3 and TRBJ2-7, with TRBD2 matching 7 bases. V lost 6 bases and J lost 1; bases outside the gene matches: 6. The length of the CDR3 is 14 residues. The germline CDR1 and CDR2 sequences are ENHRY and SYGVKD. The CDR3 region has the DNA TGTGCCATCAGCGCTATGGGGGGGTCCTACGAGCAGTACTTC. Its protein product is CAISAMGGSYEQYF.

The chain is built from TRBV5-1 and TRBJ2-1; 8 bases align to TRBD2. The CDR3 sequence is 15 residues long. V dropped 0 bases and J dropped 6; count of bases not matched to a gene: 5. Germline V gene data show CDR1 as SGHRS and CDR2 as YFSETQ. The CDR3 DNA reads TGCGCCAGCAGCTTGGAGAGCGGGAGCCCCAATGAGCAGTTCTTC. It specifies CASSLESGSPNEQFF. The variable domain in full, with the rest retrieved from reference TRBV5-1 and TRBJ2-1, is KAGVTQTPRYLIKTRGQQVTLSCSPISGHRSVSWYQQTPGQGLQFLFEYFSETQRNKGNFPGRFSGRQFSNSRSEMNVSTLELGDSALYLCASSLESGSPNEQFFGPGTRLTVL.

V and J are TRBV28 and TRBJ2-7; 8 nucleotides match TRBD2. V was clipped by 6 bases and J by 1 base; unmatched bases: 5. Looked up from germline, CDR1 is MDHEN and CDR2 is SYDVKM. The CDR3 has 14 amino acids. The CDR3 region has the DNA TGTGCCAGCAGCGGGAGGGCTTTGTCCTACGAGCAGTACTTC. Translated, it gives CASSGRALSYEQYF. Full variable domain (missing parts from reference TRBV28 and TRBJ2-7): DVKVTQSSRYLVKRTGEKVFLECVQDMDHENMFWYRQDPGLGLRLIYFSYDVKMKEKGDIPEGYSVSREKKERFSLILESASTNQTSMYLCASSGRALSYEQYFGPGTRLTVT.

This chain connects TRBV21-1 to TRBJ2-1; TRBD1 is the table's D call, not checked against the DNA. TRBV21-1 is a listed pseudogene. The CDR3 has 14 residues. CDR3 DNA sequence: TGTGCCAGCAGCAAAGATAGGGACAGCAATGAGCAGTTCTTC. It is translated as CASSKDRDSNEQFF.

The chain recombines TRBV5-6 with TRBJ2-1; TRBD1 matches 7 bases. Germline V gives CDR1 SGHDT, CDR2 YYEEEE. This CDR3 has 17 residues. The V and J ends lost 0 bases and 1 base, in that order; junction bases with no gene match: 7. Here the CDR3 reads CASSLAKGAGSYNEQFF. DNA for the CDR3: TGTGCCAGCAGCTTGGCCAAGGGGGCGGGTTCCTACAATGAGCAGTTCTTC.

A single count supports this clone. The rearrangement links TRBV9 to TRBJ2-3; TRBD1 agrees at 7 bases. Germline-derived CDR1 and CDR2 are SGDLS and YYNGEE. The CDR3 extends over 15 amino acids. V shed 4 bases, J shed 6 bases, and the junction held 11 bases outside the gene matches. CDR3 region: CASSPTGSARDTQYF. In DNA, the CDR3 is TGTGCCAGCAGCCCGACAGGGTCCGCACGGGATACGCAGTATTTT.

The chain uses TRBV13 and TRBJ2-7; D possibly corresponds to TRBD2 (6 bases). Germline CDR1 reads PRHDT; CDR2 reads FYEKMQ (reference sequence). The V gene lost 1 base and the J gene lost 0 bases, with 19 bases spanning the gap. The CDR3 length is 18 residues. The CDR3 bases are TGTGCCAGCAGCTTAGTAGCGGATCAGATGTCTGGCTCCTACGAGCAGTACTTC. Protein sequence: CASSLVADQMSGSYEQYF. The full variable domain, in which reference TRBV13 and TRBJ2-7 provide the parts outside the CDR3, is AAGVIQSPRHLIKEKRETATLKCYPIPRHDTVYWYQQGPGQDPQFLISFYEKMQSDKGSIPDRFSAQQFSDYHSELNMSSLELGDSALYFCASSLVADQMSGSYEQYFGPGTRLTVT.

V gene TRBV7-3 combines with J gene TRBJ2-3; 10 nucleotides agree with TRBD2. CDR3 length equals 16 residues. Trimming at V came to 4 bases and at J to 6 bases, leaving 10 bases not matched to a gene. Germline V gene data show CDR1 as SGHTA and CDR2 as FQGTGA. CDR3 DNA: TGTGCCAGCAGCTCCCGGGCTAGCGGGAGCGGGGATACGCAGTATTTT. Its protein product is CASSSRASGSGDTQYF.

This chain connects TRBV4-1 to TRBJ1-1; 11 bases are shared with TRBD1. Trimming took 1 base from V and 1 from J; bases not matched to a gene: 8. The CDR3 loop spans 18 amino acids. In germline, CDR1 is MGHRA, CDR2 YSYEKL. CDR3: CASSQGTGGWSENTEAFF. CDR3 DNA: TGCGCCAGCAGCCAAGGGACAGGGGGCTGGTCGGAGAACACTGAAGCTTTCTTT.

This chain joins TRBV7-2 and TRBJ2-1, with TRBD2 matching 10 bases. The germline V gene encodes CDR1 SGHTA and CDR2 FQGNSA. The CDR3 covers 15 residues. Unmatched junction bases numbered 3, after V lost 4 bases and J lost 3 bases. The CDR3 bases are TGTGCCAGCAGCTCCCTAGCGGGGGTCTACAATGAGCAGTTCTTC. Translated: CASSSLAGVYNEQFF.

This rearrangement joins TRBV10-1 to TRBJ2-3; D is perhaps TRBD1 (6 bases). This CDR3 is built from 14 residues. CDR1 WNHNN and CDR2 SYGVQD come from the germline V gene (reference sequence). V was pared by 2 bases and J by 3 bases, with 9 bases between. CDR3 DNA: TGCGCCAGCAGTGAGGGCCAGGGGACAGATACGCAGTATTTT. Its translation is CASSEGQGTDTQYF.

The chain has TRBV27 and TRBJ1-4, with a weak D call TRBD1 (5 bases). Looked up from germline, CDR1 is MNHEY and CDR2 is SMNVEV (reference sequence). V was trimmed by 5 bases and J by 1 base, leaving 8 bases between them. This CDR3 comprises 14 residues. In nucleotides, the CDR3 is TGTGCCAGCAGTCTAGGGGTAACTAATGAAAAACTGTTTTTT. It specifies CASSLGVTNEKLFF. Variable domain in full (rest from reference TRBV27 and TRBJ1-4): EAQVTQNPRYLITVTGKKLTVTCSQNMNHEYMSWYRQDPGLGLRQIYYSMNVEVTDKGDVPEGYKVSRKEKRNFPLILESPSPNQTSLYFCASSLGVTNEKLFFGSGTQLSVL.

This clone showed up just once. V and J are TRBV19 and TRBJ2-1; the match to TRBD2 covers 7 bases. Trimming cost V 7 bases and J 7 bases; bases outside gene matches: 16. CDR1 LNHDA and CDR2 SQIVND come from the germline V gene (reference sequence). This CDR3 spans 16 amino acids. The CDR3 DNA sequence: TGTGCCAGTATGGCAGCGGTGCGGGACTACCAAAATGAGCAGTTCTTC. Translation: CASMAAVRDYQNEQFF.

V usage is TRBV4-1 and J usage is TRBJ2-5; 10 bases are a match to TRBD1. Germline V gene lookup returns CDR1 MGHRA and CDR2 YSYEKL. The CDR3 length is 18 residues. V shed 1 base and J 4 bases; nucleotides not matched to a gene: 12. The CDR3 nucleotides read TGCGCCAGCAGCCAAGCAGGGGGACAGGGGCAAAGGGGAGAGACCCAGTACTTC. Protein sequence: CASSQAGGQGQRGETQYF.